Each of the 18 T cell receptor beta chains below was sequenced from the same sample in a study of T cell responses to AZD1222 COVID-19 vaccine. Sequencing was performed with immunoSEQ multiplex PCR; in TCRdb, only in-frame clones are kept and a portion is missing. Among some 110,000 clones listed, roughly 85% were seen once. The sample in question was peripheral blood, obtained 28 days after the second AZD1222 dose. The receptors originated from an adult who received the AZD1222 COVID-19 vaccine.

The V gene is TRBV7-9, the J gene TRBJ1-6; a possible D gene is TRBD1 (5 bases). This CDR3 comprises 17 residues. CDR1 SEHNR and CDR2 FQNEAQ come from the germline V gene (reference sequence). Trimming removed 0 bases at V and 1 base at J, with 10 bases between. This CDR3 reads CASSLAWGGSYNSPLHF. CDR3 sequence (DNA): TGTGCCAGCAGCTTAGCGTGGGGGGGATCCTATAATTCACCCCTCCACTTT.

The V gene is TRBV28, the J gene TRBJ2-2; the D is unclear. CDR3 length equals 19 residues. Trimming removed 3 bases at V and 3 bases at J, with 23 bases between. The germline V gene has CDR1 MDHEN and CDR2 SYDVKM. CDR3 loop: CASSFSSLFETQYTGELFF. CDR3 nucleotide sequence: TGTGCCAGCAGTTTTTCATCTCTTTTCGAGACTCAATACACCGGGGAGCTGTTTTTT.

The chain joins TRBV19 to TRBJ2-3; D is undetermined. Germline lookup yields CDR1 LNHDA and CDR2 SQIVND (reference sequence). Trimming took off 7 bases at V and 3 bases at J, with 14 bases between the two ends. The CDR3 has 14 amino acids. The CDR3 spells CASTGSRPTDTQYF. In nucleotides, the CDR3 is TGTGCCAGTACTGGTTCCCGACCGACAGATACGCAGTATTTT.

The V gene is TRBV6-5, the J gene TRBJ1-6; the D gene is possibly TRBD1 (5 bases). Trimming cost V 0 bases and J 2 bases, with 8 bases left between them. Germline CDR1 is MNHEY and CDR2 is SVGAGI. The CDR3 has 16 amino acids. Here the CDR3 reads CASSYSGVTYNSPLHF. The CDR3 DNA reads as TGTGCCAGCAGTTACTCGGGGGTAACCTATAATTCACCCCTCCACTTT.

The chain recombines TRBV5-1 with TRBJ1-5; 7 positions agree with TRBD1. J lost 3 bases, V lost 1 base, and 4 bases had no gene match. The CDR3 has 15 residues. Germline loops: CDR1 SGHRS, CDR2 YFSETQ. The CDR3, as DNA: TGCGCCAGCAGCTTGACAGGGGACCCCAATCAGCCCCAGCATTTT. Translating it yields CASSLTGDPNQPQHF. The variable domain in full, completed from reference TRBV5-1 and TRBJ1-5, reads KAGVTQTPRYLIKTRGQQVTLSCSPISGHRSVSWYQQTPGQGLQFLFEYFSETQRNKGNFPGRFSGRQFSNSRSEMNVSTLELGDSALYLCASSLTGDPNQPQHFGDGTRLSIL.

The rearrangement joins TRBV2 to TRBJ2-5, with TRBD1 matching 7 bases. The germline gives CDR1 SNHLY, CDR2 FYNNEI. This CDR3 is built from 14 residues. V shed 8 bases and J 4 bases; nucleotides not matched to a gene: 10. The CDR3 DNA is TGTGCCAGCCGACCCCTCGGGACAGCAGAGACCCAGTACTTC. This sequence encodes CASRPLGTAETQYF. Supplemented by reference TRBV2 and TRBJ2-5, the full variable domain reads EPEVTQTPSHQVTQMGQEVILRCVPISNHLYFYWYRQILGQKVEFLVSFYNNEISEKSEIFDDQFSVERPDGSNFTLKIRSTKLEDSAMYFCASRPLGTAETQYFGPGTRLLVL.

The chain couples TRBV19 to TRBJ2-3, with TRBD2 matching 10 bases. The germline CDR1 and CDR2 sequences are LNHDA and SQIVND (reference sequence). This CDR3 has 14 residues. V lost 7 bases and J lost 4; bases outside the gene matches: 5. Here the CDR3 reads CASKRTSGADTQYF. CDR3 DNA sequence: TGTGCCAGTAAACGGACTAGCGGAGCAGATACGCAGTATTTT.

A remark on this clone: At one end, the junction sequence differs from germline, possibly due to a read error. The chain is built from TRBV7-8 and TRBJ2-3; D gene unclear. The V gene's germline CDR1 is SGHVS and CDR2 FQNEAQ. The CDR3 totals 11 residues. In DNA, the CDR3 is TGTGTCAGCAGCTTAGAAGATACGCAGTATTTT. Amino acids: CVSSLEDTQYF.

The CDR3 reads CASIRTNMNTEAFF. CDR3 DNA: TGTGCCAGCATCCGGACCAACATGAACACTGAAGCTTTCTTT. This chain connects TRBV6-5 to TRBJ1-1; D ambiguous. Between the trimmed V and J ends, which lost 7 bases and 0 bases, there was a span of 12 bases. Germline lookup yields CDR1 MNHEY and CDR2 SVGAGI. The length of the CDR3 is 14 residues.

This clone was observed once. This chain uses TRBV4-1 with TRBJ1-1; possibly TRBD1 for D (6 bases). Per germline, CDR1 MGHRA and CDR2 YSYEKL. Trimming stripped 5 bases from V and 1 base from J, with 11 bases between. CDR3 length: 14 amino acids. CDR3 loop: CASSFRGPNTEAFF. DNA of the CDR3: TGCGCCAGCAGCTTCAGGGGACCGAACACTGAAGCTTTCTTT.

The chain combines TRBV19 with TRBJ1-4, with D possibly being TRBD1 (5 bases). Trimming removed 9 bases at V and 4 bases at J, with 12 bases between. The CDR3 is 13 amino acids. Germline V gene lookup returns CDR1 LNHDA and CDR2 SQIVND (reference sequence). This chain's CDR3 is CASGAGYNEKLFF. In nucleotides, the CDR3 is TGTGCCAGCGGGGCGGGGTATAATGAAAAACTGTTTTTT.

This chain joins TRBV3-1 (or the pseudogene TRBV3-2) and TRBJ2-2; a weak D match, TRBD2 (5 bases). V was trimmed by 3 bases and J by 7 bases, leaving 12 bases between them. The CDR3 consists of 14 residues. CDR1 is LGHDT, CDR2 YNNKEL, per germline (reference sequence). The CDR3 protein is CASSHLSAGGELFF. CDR3 sequence (DNA): TGTGCCAGCAGCCACCTTTCGGCGGGCGGGGAGCTGTTTTTT.

This chain joins TRBV28 and TRBJ2-7; TRBD1 or TRBD2 may be the D gene (5 bases each). Germline V CDR1 and CDR2: MDHEN, SYDVKM. The CDR3 contains 12 residues. V lost 10 bases and J lost 2, with 12 bases in between. CDR3 DNA: TGTGCCACCACACGGGGCCCCTACGAGCAGTACTTC. It yields the protein CATTRGPYEQYF. Using reference TRBV28 and TRBJ2-7 for the parts outside the CDR3, the full variable domain is DVKVTQSSRYLVKRTGEKVFLECVQDMDHENMFWYRQDPGLGLRLIYFSYDVKMKEKGDIPEGYSVSREKKERFSLILESASTNQTSMYLCATTRGPYEQYFGPGTRLTVT.

The rearrangement joins TRBV4-3 to TRBJ2-1; D is perhaps TRBD1 (6 bases). Germline V gives CDR1 LGHNA, CDR2 YSLEER. The germline V and J ends were trimmed by 1 base and 0 bases, with 13 bases remaining between them. This CDR3 spans 17 amino acids. Written as DNA, the CDR3 is TGCGCCAGCAGCCAAGCGACAGGTCGTAGCTCCTACAATGAGCAGTTCTTC. The encoded protein is CASSQATGRSSYNEQFF.

A word on this clone: The sample carries other DNA sequences with the same CDR3. The V call is TRBV28, the J call TRBJ1-5; possibly TRBD1 for D (6 bases). The length of the CDR3 is 14 residues. V was cut by 8 bases and J by 0 bases, with 11 bases left in between. Germline CDR1 reads MDHEN; CDR2 reads SYDVKM. The CDR3 sequence is CASRQGPSNQPQHF. The CDR3 DNA follows: TGTGCCAGCCGGCAGGGGCCTAGCAATCAGCCCCAGCATTTT.

The chain has TRBV5-4 and TRBJ2-7; D is unresolved. The V and J ends lost 1 base and 2 bases respectively, with 10 bases between them. Germline-derived CDR1 and CDR2 are SGHNT and YYREEE (reference sequence). The length of the CDR3 is 14 residues. CDR3 residues: CASSLQRAPYEQYF. Here the CDR3 DNA reads TGTGCCAGCAGCTTGCAAAGGGCTCCCTACGAGCAGTACTTC. Drawing the rest from reference TRBV5-4 and TRBJ2-7, the complete variable domain is ETGVTQSPTHLIKTRGQQVTLRCSSQSGHNTVSWYQQALGQGPQFIFQYYREEENGRGNFPPRFSGLQFPNYSSELNVNALELDDSALYLCASSLQRAPYEQYFGPGTRLTVT.

This chain links TRBV24-1 with TRBJ2-7; unclear D gene. CDR3 length equals 14 residues. The V end was cut by 7 bases, the J end by 2 bases, with 14 bases between. From germline, CDR1 is KGHDR and CDR2 SFDVKD. Here the CDR3 DNA reads TGTGCCACCAGAGCTGGTGGCCCCGCCTACGAGCAGTACTTC. It yields the protein CATRAGGPAYEQYF.

This clone was recorded a few times. The chain recombines TRBV7-8 with TRBJ2-2; 9 positions match TRBD2. CDR3 length: 15 amino acids. CDR1 and CDR2 from the germline V gene are SGHVS and FQNEAQ. The ends lost 6 bases at V and 3 bases at J; junction bases unmatched: 5. The CDR3 bases are TGTGCCAGCAGGGTTAGCGGGGGCCACACCGGGGAGCTGTTTTTT. It yields the protein CASRVSGGHTGELFF.